This T cell receptor (beta chain) was found in a study of blood T cell repertoires in COVID-19. The authors' processing: From reference gene primer amplification, estimates of nucleated cell counts were derived. Assay used: immunoSEQ multiplex PCR; TCRdb lists only in-frame clones, some missing. Clonal size and the V and J genes are those of that table, whereas D and trimming came from the DNA. The sample lists 86,000 or so clones, over 90% seen once, with about 4.7% in the top ten. Specimen: peripheral blood. The TCR originated in a human donor with active COVID-19. The donor label of this sample is uncertain.

CDR3 residues: CASTYRPPGIWEQYF. For the CDR3, the DNA is TGTGCCAGCACCTACCGCCCCCCGGGGATATGGGAGCAGTACTTC. The genes are TRBV6-5 and TRBJ2-7; D perhaps matches TRBD2 (5 bases). Between the trimmed V and J ends, which lost 7 bases and 7 bases, there was a span of 23 bases. This CDR3 spans 15 amino acids. Germline V gene data show CDR1 as MNHEY and CDR2 as SVGAGI.